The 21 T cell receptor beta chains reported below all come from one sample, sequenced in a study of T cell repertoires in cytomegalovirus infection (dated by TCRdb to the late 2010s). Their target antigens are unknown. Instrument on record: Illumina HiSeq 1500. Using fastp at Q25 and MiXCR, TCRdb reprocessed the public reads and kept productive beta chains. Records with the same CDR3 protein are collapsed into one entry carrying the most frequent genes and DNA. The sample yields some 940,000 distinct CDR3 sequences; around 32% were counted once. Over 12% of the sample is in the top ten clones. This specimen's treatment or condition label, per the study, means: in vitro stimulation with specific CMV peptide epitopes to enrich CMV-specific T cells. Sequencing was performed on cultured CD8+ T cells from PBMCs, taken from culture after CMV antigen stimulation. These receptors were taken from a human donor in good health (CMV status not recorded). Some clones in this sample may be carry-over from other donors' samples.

This chain's CDR3 is CASSSPRTSGGLNEQFF. For the CDR3, the DNA is TGTGCCAGCAGTTCCCCTCGGACTAGCGGGGGGCTAAATGAGCAGTTCTTC. The J gene is TRBJ2-1, the V gene TRBV6-8; TRBD2 matches 14 bases. Germline loops: CDR1 MNHGY, CDR2 SAAAGT. CDR3 length equals 17 residues. The trim removed 4 bases at V and 7 bases at J, leaving 9 bases unmatched.

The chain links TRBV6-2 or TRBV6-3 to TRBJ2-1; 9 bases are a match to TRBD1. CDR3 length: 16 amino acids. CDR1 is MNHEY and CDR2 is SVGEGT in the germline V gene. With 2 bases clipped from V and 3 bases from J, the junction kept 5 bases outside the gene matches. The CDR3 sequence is CASSYVGQGIYNEQFF. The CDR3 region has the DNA TGTGCCAGCAGTTACGTGGGACAGGGAATCTACAATGAGCAGTTCTTC.

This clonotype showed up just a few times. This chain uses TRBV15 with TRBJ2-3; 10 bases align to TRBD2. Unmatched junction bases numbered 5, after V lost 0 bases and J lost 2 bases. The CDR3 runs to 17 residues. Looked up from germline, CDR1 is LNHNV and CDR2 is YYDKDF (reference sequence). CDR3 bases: TGTGCCACCAGCAGAGATCTAGCGGGGGATCTCACAGATACGCAGTATTTT. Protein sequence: CATSRDLAGDLTDTQYF.

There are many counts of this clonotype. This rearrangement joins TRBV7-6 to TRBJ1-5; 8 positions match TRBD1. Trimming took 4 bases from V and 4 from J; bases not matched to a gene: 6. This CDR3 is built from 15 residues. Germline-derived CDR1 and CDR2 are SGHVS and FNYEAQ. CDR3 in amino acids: CASSSGTGYNQPQHF. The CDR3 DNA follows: TGTGCCAGCAGCTCCGGGACAGGTTATAATCAGCCCCAGCATTTT.

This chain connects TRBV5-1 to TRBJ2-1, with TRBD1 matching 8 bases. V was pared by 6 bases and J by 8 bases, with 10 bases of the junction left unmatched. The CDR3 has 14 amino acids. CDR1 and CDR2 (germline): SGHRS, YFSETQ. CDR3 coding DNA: TGCGCCAGCACCAGACAGGGGTATATGGATGAGCAGTTCTTC. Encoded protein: CASTRQGYMDEQFF.

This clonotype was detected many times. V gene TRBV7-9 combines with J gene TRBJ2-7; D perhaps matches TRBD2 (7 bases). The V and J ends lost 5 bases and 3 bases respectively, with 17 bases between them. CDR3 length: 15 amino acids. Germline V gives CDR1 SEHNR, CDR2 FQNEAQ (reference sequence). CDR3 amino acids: CASSPQGGNYYEQYF. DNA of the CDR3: TGTGCCAGCAGCCCACAGGGAGGGAACTACTACGAGCAGTACTTC.

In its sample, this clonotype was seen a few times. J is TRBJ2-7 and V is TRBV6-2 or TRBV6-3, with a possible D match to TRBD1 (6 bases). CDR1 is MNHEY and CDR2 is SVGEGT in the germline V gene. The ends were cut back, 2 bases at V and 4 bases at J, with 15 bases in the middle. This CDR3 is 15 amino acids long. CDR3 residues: CASSYVPGVGYEQYV. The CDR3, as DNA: TGTGCCAGCAGTTACGTCCCAGGGGTGGGTTACGAGCAGTACGTC.

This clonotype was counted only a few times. CDR3 sequence (DNA): TGCGCCAGCAGCCAAATATACAGGGTATTGGAGACCCAGTACTTC. It yields the protein CASSQIYRVLETQYF. This sequence joins TRBV4-3 and TRBJ2-5; D might be TRBD1 (6 bases). This CDR3 has 15 amino acids. The V gene lost 2 bases and the J gene lost 5 bases, with 15 bases spanning the gap. Germline V CDR1 and CDR2: LGHNA, YSLEER.

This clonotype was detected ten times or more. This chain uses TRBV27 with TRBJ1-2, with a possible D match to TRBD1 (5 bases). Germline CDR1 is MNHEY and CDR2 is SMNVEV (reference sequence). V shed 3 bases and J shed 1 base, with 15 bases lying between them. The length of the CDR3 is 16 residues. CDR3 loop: CASSFLPGPLNYGYTF. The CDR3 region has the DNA TGTGCCAGCAGTTTCCTTCCGGGGCCCCTTAACTATGGCTACACCTTC.

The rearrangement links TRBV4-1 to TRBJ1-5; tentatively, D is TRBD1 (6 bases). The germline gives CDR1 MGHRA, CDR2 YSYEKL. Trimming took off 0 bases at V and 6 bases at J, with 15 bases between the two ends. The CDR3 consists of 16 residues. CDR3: CASSQDLRQALQPQHF. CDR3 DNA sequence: TGCGCCAGCAGCCAAGATCTCCGACAGGCTCTTCAGCCCCAGCATTTT.

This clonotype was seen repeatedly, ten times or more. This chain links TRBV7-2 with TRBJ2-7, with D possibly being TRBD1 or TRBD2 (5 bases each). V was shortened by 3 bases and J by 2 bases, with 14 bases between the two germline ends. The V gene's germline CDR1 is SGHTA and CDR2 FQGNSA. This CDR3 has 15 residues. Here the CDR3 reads CASSLGVREPYEQYV. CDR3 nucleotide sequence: TGTGCCAGCAGCTTGGGGGTCAGGGAACCCTACGAGCAGTACGTC.

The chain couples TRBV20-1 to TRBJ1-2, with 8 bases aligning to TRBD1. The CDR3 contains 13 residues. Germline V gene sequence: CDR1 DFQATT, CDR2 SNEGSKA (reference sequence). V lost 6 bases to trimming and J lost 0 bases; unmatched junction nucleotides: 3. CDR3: CSATGGTNYGYTF. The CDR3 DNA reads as TGCAGTGCAACAGGGGGGACTAACTATGGCTACACCTTC.

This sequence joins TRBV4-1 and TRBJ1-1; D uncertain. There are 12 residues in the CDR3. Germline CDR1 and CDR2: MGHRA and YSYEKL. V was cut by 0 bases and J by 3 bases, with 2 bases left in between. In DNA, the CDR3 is TGCGCCAGCAGCCAAGACTACACTGAAGCTTTCTTT. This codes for CASSQDYTEAFF.

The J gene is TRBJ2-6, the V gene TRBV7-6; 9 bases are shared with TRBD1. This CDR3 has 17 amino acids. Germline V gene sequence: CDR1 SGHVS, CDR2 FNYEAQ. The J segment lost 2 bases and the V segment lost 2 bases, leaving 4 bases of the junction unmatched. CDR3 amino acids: CASSLRDRVPGANVLTF. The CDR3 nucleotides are TGTGCCAGCAGCTTAAGGGACAGGGTGCCTGGGGCCAACGTCCTGACTTTC. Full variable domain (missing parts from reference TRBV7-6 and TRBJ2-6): GAGVSQSPRYKVTKRGQDVALRCDPISGHVSLYWYRQALGQGPEFLTYFNYEAQQDKSGLPNDRFSAERPEGSISTLTIQRTEQRDSAMYRCASSLRDRVPGANVLTFGAGSRLTVL.

The CDR3 sequence: CATSRDRGLGEKLFF. The CDR3 DNA sequence: TGTGCCACCAGCAGAGATAGGGGCCTCGGTGAAAAACTGTTTTTT. The gene calls are TRBV15 and TRBJ1-4; tentatively, D is TRBD1 (5 bases). Trimming stripped 0 bases from V and 7 bases from J, with 12 bases between. This CDR3 region has 15 residues. The germline V gene has CDR1 LNHNV and CDR2 YYDKDF (reference sequence).

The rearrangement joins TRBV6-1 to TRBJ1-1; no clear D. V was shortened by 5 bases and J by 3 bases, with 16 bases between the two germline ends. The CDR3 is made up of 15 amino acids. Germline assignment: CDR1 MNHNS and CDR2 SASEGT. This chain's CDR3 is CASSLEGTGYTEAFF. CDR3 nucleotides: TGTGCCAGCAGTTTGGAGGGTACCGGATACACTGAAGCTTTCTTT.

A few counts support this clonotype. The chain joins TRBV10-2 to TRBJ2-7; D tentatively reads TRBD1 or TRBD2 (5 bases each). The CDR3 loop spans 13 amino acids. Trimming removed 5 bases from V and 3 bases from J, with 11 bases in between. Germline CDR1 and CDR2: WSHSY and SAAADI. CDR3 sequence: CASSSGTIYEQYF. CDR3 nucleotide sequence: TGCGCCAGCAGTTCCGGGACCATCTACGAGCAGTACTTC.

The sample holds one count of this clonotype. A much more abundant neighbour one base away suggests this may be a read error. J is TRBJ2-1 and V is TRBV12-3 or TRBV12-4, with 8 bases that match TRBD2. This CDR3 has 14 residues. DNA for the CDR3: TGTGCCAGCAGTTTTTCCAGCGGGGGCAATGGGCAGTTCTTC. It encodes CASSFSSGGNGQFF.

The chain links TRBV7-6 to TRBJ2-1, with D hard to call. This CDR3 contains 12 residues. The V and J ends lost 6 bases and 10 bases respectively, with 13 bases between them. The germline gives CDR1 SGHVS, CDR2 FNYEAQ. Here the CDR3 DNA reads TGTGCCAGCAGGAAAAAGAGGACGGAGCAGTTCTTC. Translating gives CASRKKRTEQFF.

The CDR3 here is CASSQLDRGLSNQPQHF. The CDR3 bases are TGCGCCAGCAGTCAATTAGACAGGGGGCTTAGCAATCAGCCCCAGCATTTT. The V and J genes are TRBV23-1 and TRBJ1-5, with 10 bases matching TRBD1. TRBV23-1 falls under the ORF class, with uncertain function. The V gene end was trimmed by 1 base and the J gene end by 0 bases; junction bases not matched to a gene: 3. This CDR3 contains 17 residues.

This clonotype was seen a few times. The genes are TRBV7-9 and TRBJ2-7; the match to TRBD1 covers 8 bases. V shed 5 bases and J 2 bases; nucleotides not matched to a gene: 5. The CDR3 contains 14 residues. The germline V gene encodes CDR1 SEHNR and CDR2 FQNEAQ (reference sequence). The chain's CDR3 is CASSPTGEAYEQYF. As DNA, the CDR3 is TGTGCCAGCAGCCCGACAGGGGAAGCCTACGAGCAGTACTTC.